This T cell receptor beta chain stems from a study of identical twins. TCRdb redid the calling of the 5' RACE reads with MiXCR, one entry per CDR3 protein. Of 500,000 to 600,000 distinct CDR3 sequences listed, 20% to 25% are singletons. Regarding the study as a whole: Insertions were fewer in abundant cord blood beta clonotypes, whereas memory repertoires showed none of this pattern.

Remarks on this clonotype: Its target is unknown.

Deletions cut 4 bases from V and 2 bases from J, with 15 bases between. The CDR3 consists of 15 residues. The V gene's germline CDR1 is SGHRS and CDR2 YFSETQ. The data were also submitted as part of a second study, on T cells expressing NK-cell markers.

The sequenced material came from CD4+ T cells sorted from blood. The source is a woman aged 18-29 years in good health. V is TRBV5-1 and J is TRBJ2-5; D could derive from TRBD1 or TRBD2 (5 bases each). The DNA of the CDR3 is TGCGCCAGCAGCGATGGACGGGGCGGTCAAGAGACCCAGTACTTC. This sequence encodes CASSDGRGGQETQYF.